A single sample is the source of the 24 T cell receptor beta chains below, sequenced in a study of TET2 disruption in CD19-targeted CAR T cells. Their target antigens are unknown. Produced via immunoSEQ multiplex PCR; TCRdb's table is partial and in-frame only. The sample includes about 1,800 clones. The sample's treatment: autologous CTL019 cells: CD19 CAR with 4-1BB and CD3 zeta domains. The specimen comprised CD8+ T cells sorted from cultured blood T cells, sampled for CD19 CAR T cell therapy. These receptor sequences come from a man aged 70 or older with chronic lymphocytic leukemia.

As for this clone: The read stops 3 residues short of the end of the CDR3; the missing end is completed from the germline J gene. The V gene is TRBV3-1 (or the pseudogene TRBV3-2), the J gene TRBJ2-1, with 10 bases that match TRBD1. This CDR3 comprises 15 residues. Trimming removed 4 bases from V and 9 bases from J; junction bases left unmatched: 9. Germline CDR1 reads LGHDT; CDR2 reads YNNKEL (reference sequence). The DNA read from the CDR3 is TGTGCCAGCAGCCCCTCCCTCGGGACAGGGGTTGAG. Encoded protein: CASSPSLGTGVE. The CDR3 as a whole reads CASSPSLGTGVEQFF.

According to its frequency, this clone is large. The read ends 3 residues before the CDR3 terminus; that terminus is restored from the germline J gene. The chain links TRBV6-2 or TRBV6-3 to TRBJ2-5, with D perhaps matching TRBD2 (5 bases). The germline V and J ends were trimmed by 7 bases and 4 bases, with 10 bases remaining between them. Germline lookup yields CDR1 MNHEY and CDR2 SVGEGT. There are 12 residues in the CDR3. The sequenced CDR3 bases are TGTGCCAGCAATACGGGGAGAGAGACC. This encodes CASNTGRET. The whole CDR3 sequence reads CASNTGRETQYF.

Comment on this clone: The CDR3 goes on 3 residues after the read ends, and that part is filled in from the germline J gene. The chain is built from TRBV9 and TRBJ2-3, with no clear D. Per germline, CDR1 SGDLS and CDR2 YYNGEE. V was pared by 4 bases and J by 1 base, with 10 bases between. The CDR3 has 14 amino acids. CDR3 protein: CASSPNYGTDTQYF. The CDR3 DNA, read in part, is TGTGCCAGCAGCCCGAACTACGGCACAGATACG.

Its frequency marks this clone as medium-sized. Coverage ceases 3 residues before the CDR3 finishes, and the germline J gene fills in the end. The gene calls are TRBV19 and TRBJ2-7, with D possibly being TRBD1 (6 bases). V was shortened by 6 bases and J by 0 bases, with 18 bases between the two germline ends. Germline V lookup: CDR1 LNHDA, CDR2 SQIVND (reference sequence). The length of the CDR3 is 16 residues. The CDR3 is CASRATSGASSYEQYF. Incomplete CDR3 DNA: TGTGCCAGTAGAGCCACATCAGGGGCGAGCTCCTACGAG.

This clone shows up as medium-sized by frequency. The DNA ends 3 residues before the CDR3 does, and the rest of the CDR3 is filled in from the germline J gene. This chain joins TRBV12-5 and TRBJ2-7, with 9 bases fitting TRBD1. Germline V gives CDR1 LGHNT, CDR2 FRNRAP. The CDR3 extends over 18 amino acids. V dropped 3 bases and J dropped 3; count of bases not matched to a gene: 15. Here the CDR3 reads CASGFYSLWDRVLYEQYF. Partial CDR3 DNA: TGTGCTAGTGGTTTCTACTCCCTCTGGGACAGGGTGCTCTACGAG.

Points on this clone: The CDR3 end falls 3 residues outside the read, so it is completed with the germline J gene. The chain combines TRBV10-3 with TRBJ2-4; TRBD1 is a possible D gene (6 bases). Per the germline V gene, CDR1 is ENHRY and CDR2 is SYGVKD. This CDR3 is 15 amino acids long. Partial CDR3 DNA: TGTGCCATCGGACCGGGACACGCACAACCCTATGGT. Amino acids: CAIGPGHAQPYG. The complete CDR3 reads CAIGPGHAQPYGQYF.

Points on this clone: Coverage ceases 3 residues before the CDR3 finishes, and the germline J gene fills in the end. The V gene is TRBV9, the J gene TRBJ1-2; D is possibly TRBD1 (5 bases). CDR3 length: 15 amino acids. Trimming left V 1 base short and J 5 bases short, with 15 bases between. Germline CDR1 SGDLS, CDR2 YYNGEE. The CDR3 protein is CASSVSGGLGYGYTF. CDR3 DNA (partial): TGTGCCAGCAGCGTATCGGGGGGTCTGGGGTATGGC. The full variable domain, in which reference TRBV9 and TRBJ1-2 provide the parts outside the CDR3, is DSGVTQTPKHLITATGQRVTLRCSPRSGDLSVYWYQQSLDQGLQFLIQYYNGEERAKGNILERFSAQQFPDLHSELNLSSLELGDSALYFCASSVSGGLGYGYTFGSGTRLTVV.

Frequency places this clone as medium-sized. With the read ending 3 residues before the CDR3 end, the germline J gene is used to fill in that end. This rearrangement joins TRBV20-1 to TRBJ2-5; 9 positions agree with TRBD2. Germline V gene lookup returns CDR1 DFQATT and CDR2 SNEGSKA (reference sequence). The V segment lost 0 bases and the J segment 4 bases; nucleotides outside the gene matches: 12. The CDR3 length is 17 residues. Partial CDR3 DNA: TGCAGTGCTAGAGATGTTAATAGCGGGGGTGGAGGAGAGACC. Its protein product is CSARDVNSGGGGET. The whole CDR3 reads CSARDVNSGGGGETQYF.

Concerning this clone: The CDR3 goes on 3 residues after the read ends, and that part is filled in from the germline J gene. V is TRBV19 and J is TRBJ1-2; no definite D call. Germline V gives CDR1 LNHDA, CDR2 SQIVND (reference sequence). The CDR3 spans 15 residues. The CDR3 DNA, read in part, is TGTGCCAGTAGTATTACTAGCGGGAACACAGATACC. Amino acids: CASSITSGNTDT. The full CDR3 protein is CASSITSGNTDTYTF.

This clone registers medium-sized by frequency. The missing CDR3 end, 3 residues past where the read stops, is filled in from the germline J gene. The chain combines TRBV4-1 with TRBJ2-3; TRBD2 matches 7 bases. This CDR3 contains 15 residues. Trimming cost V 4 bases and J 2 bases; bases outside gene matches: 6. Germline V gene lookup returns CDR1 MGHRA and CDR2 YSYEKL. The sequenced CDR3 bases are TGCGCCAGCAGCCTAACTAGCGCACACACAGATACG. Encoded protein: CASSLTSAHTDT. From start to end, the CDR3 is CASSLTSAHTDTQYF.

Turning to this clone: Coverage ceases 3 residues before the CDR3 finishes, and the germline J gene fills in the end. This chain links TRBV3-1 (or the pseudogene TRBV3-2) with TRBJ2-3, with D possibly being TRBD2 (6 bases). The CDR3 runs 14 residues. Germline lookup yields CDR1 LGHDT and CDR2 YNNKEL (reference sequence). Between the trimmed V and J ends, which lost 1 base and 3 bases, there was a span of 8 bases. The CDR3 is CASSQGGETDTQYF. The covered CDR3 bases are TGTGCCAGCAGCCAAGGCGGGGAGACAGATACG.

This clone ranks as medium-sized in terms of frequency. Read coverage stops 3 residues before the CDR3 terminus; the germline J gene supplies the remainder. The rearrangement joins TRBV6-1 to TRBJ2-3; TRBD1 matches 8 bases. The CDR3 is 15 amino acids. The germline CDR1 and CDR2 sequences are MNHNS and SASEGT. V trimming: 4 bases; J trimming: 4 bases; junction bases outside the gene matches: 7. This CDR3 reads CASSGGTGWPDTQYF. CDR3 DNA, as far as it was read: TGTGCCAGCAGTGGTGGGACAGGCTGGCCAGATACG.

This clone ranks as medium-sized (0.01 to 0.1%) in terms of frequency. The DNA ends 3 residues before the CDR3 does, and the rest of the CDR3 is filled in from the germline J gene. The V call is TRBV30, the J call TRBJ1-1; tentatively, D is TRBD1 (5 bases). CDR1 and CDR2 from the germline V gene are GTSNPN and SVGIG (reference sequence). V shed 3 bases and J shed 5 bases, with 13 bases lying between them. The CDR3 is 13 residues long. The CDR3 reads CAWRQVSWTEAFF. CDR3 DNA (partial): TGTGCCTGGAGACAGGTATCTTGGACTGAA.

By frequency, this clone registers medium-sized. The missing CDR3 end, 3 residues past where the read stops, is filled in from the germline J gene. This chain links TRBV20-1 with TRBJ1-5, with D tentatively TRBD1 (6 bases). The V end was cut by 6 bases, the J end by 2 bases, with 14 bases between. This CDR3 has 14 amino acids. Germline V gives CDR1 DFQATT, CDR2 SNEGSKA (reference sequence). CDR3 residues: CSAWSRGGNQPQHF. Partial CDR3 DNA: TGCAGTGCCTGGTCCAGGGGAGGCAATCAGCCC.

As concerns this clone: The read ends 3 residues shy of where the CDR3 ends; the end is completed using the germline J gene. The rearrangement links TRBV27 to TRBJ2-3, with TRBD2 as a possible D gene (6 bases). Germline V gene sequence: CDR1 MNHEY, CDR2 SMNVEV (reference sequence). V lost 7 bases to trimming and J lost 2 bases, with 16 bases between them. This CDR3 has 15 residues. The covered CDR3 bases are TGTGCCAGCAACCCTACGGCGGGGCCCACAGATACG. Amino acids: CASNPTAGPTDT. The CDR3 reads in full as CASNPTAGPTDTQYF.

Frequency places this clone as medium-sized. The CDR3 extends 3 residues past the end of the read, so its final part is completed from the germline J gene. The rearrangement joins TRBV12-3 or TRBV12-4 to TRBJ2-5; the D is unclear. The CDR3 consists of 14 residues. V dropped 5 bases and J dropped 2 bases, with 12 bases sitting between them. Partial CDR3 DNA: TGTGCCAGCAGTGAGCTCTTTGCTCAAGAGACC. Residues: CASSELFAQET. The entire CDR3 sequence reads CASSELFAQETQYF.

Worth noting for this clone: The sequenced fragment ends 3 residues before the CDR3 boundary, so the rest is inferred from the germline J gene. The V gene is TRBV9, the J gene TRBJ2-1; 10 bases match TRBD1. CDR1 and CDR2 from the germline V gene are SGDLS and YYNGEE. The trim removed 4 bases at V and 6 bases at J, leaving 7 bases unmatched. CDR3 length: 15 amino acids. This chain's CDR3 is CASSLDRGGPNEQFF. The sequenced part of the CDR3 DNA is TGTGCCAGCAGCCTGGACAGGGGGGGCCCCAATGAG.

This clone is called medium-sized based on its frequency. The read ends 3 residues early relative to the CDR3; the germline J gene fills the gap. V usage is TRBV16 and J usage is TRBJ2-7, with 7 bases matching TRBD1. Germline trimming cut 0 bases from V and 0 bases from J; bases unmatched to any gene: 5. The germline V gene encodes CDR1 KGHSY and CDR2 FQNENV. The CDR3 consists of 16 residues. CDR3 sequence reads: CASSQSTGVDSYEQYF. The sequenced CDR3 bases are TGTGCCAGCAGCCAATCAACAGGGGTTGACTCCTACGAG. Combining the CDR3 with reference TRBV16 and TRBJ2-7 gives the whole variable domain GEEVAQTPKHLVRGEGQKAKLYCAPIKGHSYVFWYQQVLKNEFKFLISFQNENVFDETGMPKERFSAKCLPNSPCSLEIQATKLEDSAVYFCASSQSTGVDSYEQYFGPGTRLTVT.

In regard to this clone: The read terminates 3 residues ahead of where the CDR3 ends, so the germline J gene completes it. J is TRBJ1-1 and V is TRBV19; D perhaps matches TRBD1 (6 bases). This CDR3 contains 17 residues. Germline V gene sequence: CDR1 LNHDA, CDR2 SQIVND (reference sequence). The CDR3: CASTPSSGGLYQETAFF. The DNA read from the CDR3 is TGTGCCAGTACTCCATCTAGCGGGGGCCTGTACCAAGAGACC.

This clone counts as medium-sized (0.01 to 0.1%) by frequency. Read data end 3 residues before the CDR3 end; the end is taken from the germline J gene. The chain joins TRBV6-1 to TRBJ1-1; a possible D gene is TRBD1 (5 bases). In germline, CDR1 is MNHNS, CDR2 SASEGT. The V and J ends lost 2 bases and 3 bases respectively, with 7 bases between them. This CDR3 has 13 amino acids. The CDR3 bases that were read are TGTGCCAGCAGTGAAACAGGCTACACTGAA. It translates to CASSETGYTE. The CDR3 in full is CASSETGYTEAFF.

Frequency places this clone as medium-sized. The read terminates 3 residues before the CDR3 end, so the remaining end is supplied by the germline J gene. This chain connects TRBV19 to TRBJ2-5; 8 bases map to TRBD1. This CDR3 spans 17 amino acids. Trimming cost V 5 bases and J 4 bases; bases outside gene matches: 15. The germline gives CDR1 LNHDA, CDR2 SQIVND (reference sequence). CDR3 bases read: TGTGCCAGTAGTCAAAGACAGACAGGGGCTTCTAGAGAGACC. It translates to CASSQRQTGASRET. The entire CDR3 reads CASSQRQTGASRETQYF.

With respect to this clone: With the read ending 3 residues before the CDR3 end, the germline J gene is used to fill in that end. The chain joins TRBV4-1 to TRBJ1-2, with 10 bases fitting TRBD1. Germline CDR1 reads MGHRA; CDR2 reads YSYEKL. CDR3 length: 13 residues. Partial CDR3 DNA: TGCGCCAGCAGCCAAGGGACAGGGGGGGCG. Translating it yields CASSQGTGGA. The whole CDR3 is CASSQGTGGAYTF.

This clone is called medium-sized based on its frequency. The read ends 3 residues shy of where the CDR3 ends; the end is completed using the germline J gene. The chain joins TRBV20-1 to TRBJ1-1, with TRBD1 matching 12 bases. V lost 6 bases and J lost 6; bases outside the gene matches: 5. The V gene's germline CDR1 is DFQATT and CDR2 SNEGSKA (reference sequence). CDR3 length: 13 amino acids. The sequenced CDR3 bases are TGCAGTGCCCCGGGACAGGGGGCTTCTGAA. Translated, it gives CSAPGQGASE. The CDR3 in its entirety is CSAPGQGASEAFF.

Concerning this clone: The junction departs from germline at one end; a sequencing error may be responsible. The CDR3 goes on 3 residues after the read ends, and that part is filled in from the germline J gene. The V gene is TRBV4-2, the J gene TRBJ2-7; D is unresolved. The CDR3 loop spans 15 amino acids. Germline CDR1 reads LGHNA; CDR2 reads YNFKEQ. The CDR3 sequence: CASSQEVGPTYEQYF. The sequenced CDR3 bases are TGCGCCAGCAGCCAAGAAGTGGGCCCTACCTACGAG.